This T cell receptor (beta chain) was sequenced for a study of T cell responses to AZD1222 COVID-19 vaccine. Study-level findings and limits: Reportedly, nearly half of unique spike TCRs recognized epitopes outside B.1.351/B.1.1.7 mutations. Across the whole spike, CD4 TCRs peaked at regions 160-218 and 743-854. The donor group comprised mostly white British people and more females; the analysis possibly underestimated clonal diversity.

As concerns this clone: Its antigen is unknown.

Libraries were prepared by immunoSEQ multiplex PCR; TCRdb keeps only in-frame clonotypes and omits some of them. Among 110,000 or so clones, around 89% were seen once, and the ten largest hold about 7.1%. Second doses were pooled across both intervals (about 4 or about 12 weeks). The CDR3 has 16 residues. V trimming: 0 bases; J trimming: 7 bases; junction bases outside the gene matches: 8. Germline assignment: CDR1 KGHSH and CDR2 LQKENI. This clonotype was sampled from an adult who received the AZD1222 COVID-19 vaccine. The sample here was peripheral blood, taken 28 days after the second AZD1222 dose. V usage is TRBV18 and J usage is TRBJ2-7; 11 bases are a match to TRBD2. The CDR3 loop reads CASSPPPGLAVLEQYF. DNA of the CDR3: TGTGCCAGCTCACCACCCCCGGGACTAGCGGTCCTTGAGCAGTACTTC.